The sequence of this T cell receptor beta chain was determined in a study of T cell changes during pregnancy in multiple sclerosis. Profiled with immunoSEQ multiplex PCR; TCRdb holds only in-frame clones, not every one. The sample holds 65,000 to 75,000 clones, roughly 89% seen once. J was trimmed by 4 bases and V by 6 bases; bases with no gene match: 4. This CDR3 contains 15 residues. Germline values: CDR1 PRHDT, CDR2 FYEKMQ (reference sequence). The input for sequencing was peripheral blood, taken after pregnancy. The clonotype comes from a female donor in good health, enrolled as a control in a pregnancy study. The V and J genes are TRBV13 and TRBJ2-1, with 12 positions matching TRBD2. The CDR3 region is CASRAGTSGYNEQFF. The CDR3 DNA reads as TGTGCCAGCAGAGCCGGGACTAGCGGGTACAATGAGCAGTTCTTC.